This is a list of T cell receptor beta chains from one sample in a study of blood T cell repertoires in COVID-19. Some clones are missing from TCRdb's copy, which holds only in-frame ones; the method was immunoSEQ multiplex PCR. The table lists under 200,000 clones, roughly 86% of them singletons. Sequencing used peripheral blood. The receptors come from a man aged 40-49 years with active or convalescent COVID-19. Both conserved end residues are trimmed from each CDR3. Each record gives: J gene, V gene, clone size, CDR3 length, CDR3 protein. A row's size may be missing; if present it is once, few, many or a size class.

>TRBJ1-2|TRBV6-5|-|9
ASRGLYGYT
>TRBJ1-3|TRBV18|-|15
ASSPPNPGGSGNTIY
>TRBJ1-1|TRBV4-3|-|15
ASSQEPERPAGTEAF
>TRBJ1-3|TRBV30|-|11
AWNTGAGNTIY
>TRBJ2-5|TRBV5-1|-|14
ASSFPSGGGTETQY
>TRBJ2-3|TRBV9|few|12
ASSVVTSTDTQY
>TRBJ1-5|TRBV19|-|16
ASSGGQSLRVVNQPQH
>TRBJ1-1|TRBV7-6|-|11
ASSSTVNTEAF
>TRBJ1-2|TRBV2|-|11
ASTPDRDYGYT
>TRBJ1-2|TRBV30|-|12
AWRGWGEGYGYT
>TRBJ1-1|TRBV29-1|-|12
SVEQASRGTEAF